Following are 22 T cell receptor beta chains from one sample sequenced in a study of T cell repertoires in cytomegalovirus infection. TCRdb recomputed calls from the reads with MiXCR, one row per CDR3 protein. The data show approximately 56,000 distinct CDR3 sequences, 15% to 20% seen once. Their antigens remain unidentified. Sequenced here: CD8+ T cells from cultured PBMCs, sampled from culture after CMV antigen stimulation. These receptors came from a human donor in good health (CMV status not recorded). Some clones in this sample may be carry-over from other donors' samples.

This clonotype occurred many times. The V call is TRBV7-9, the J call TRBJ1-4, with 9 bases lining up with TRBD1. CDR1 SEHNR and CDR2 FQNEAQ come from the germline V gene (reference sequence). The CDR3 runs to 14 residues. Trimming at V came to 6 bases and at J to 5 bases, leaving 4 bases not matched to a gene. CDR3 amino acids: CASRPDRGNEKLFF. The CDR3 DNA sequence: TGTGCCAGCAGACCAGACAGGGGGAATGAAAAACTGTTTTTT.

This clonotype has only a few counts. The chain combines TRBV7-2 with TRBJ2-5, with D perhaps matching TRBD2 (8 bases). The germline V and J ends were trimmed by 1 base and 4 bases, with 13 bases remaining between them. This CDR3 is 15 amino acids long. Germline V lookup: CDR1 SGHTA, CDR2 FQGNSA. DNA of the CDR3: TGTGCCAGCAGCTTAGAGGGGGCGGGGGGAGAGACCCAGTACTTC. It is translated as CASSLEGAGGETQYF.

This chain joins TRBV7-9 and TRBJ1-6; unclear D gene. V gave up 5 bases and J gave up 10 bases, with 18 bases separating them. From germline, CDR1 is SEHNR and CDR2 FQNEAQ (reference sequence). The CDR3 length is 15 residues. Here the CDR3 DNA reads TGTGCCAGCAGCCCCTTTAGGGTCGACCAGTCACCCCTCCACTTT. Its translation: CASSPFRVDQSPLHF.

This clonotype was observed at least ten times. The chain recombines TRBV7-9 with TRBJ1-1, with D possibly being TRBD1 (6 bases). The CDR3 has 17 amino acids. Trimming removed 5 bases at V and 1 base at J, with 20 bases between. CDR1 and CDR2 (germline): SEHNR, FQNEAQ (reference sequence). This CDR3 reads CASSPRSTGWENTEAFF. The CDR3 coding sequence is TGTGCCAGCAGCCCCCGAAGTACAGGGTGGGAGAACACTGAAGCTTTCTTT.

The J gene is TRBJ1-1, the V gene TRBV7-6; D is uncertain. There are 16 residues in the CDR3. From germline, CDR1 is SGHVS and CDR2 FNYEAQ. V lost 3 bases and J 4 bases, leaving 18 bases between the germline ends. The CDR3, as DNA: TGTGCCAGCAGCTTGTCCGGCCCCCCTCGGGGCACTGAAGCTTTCTTT. As protein: CASSLSGPPRGTEAFF. The variable domain in full, with the rest retrieved from reference TRBV7-6 and TRBJ1-1, is GAGVSQSPRYKVTKRGQDVALRCDPISGHVSLYWYRQALGQGPEFLTYFNYEAQQDKSGLPNDRFSAERPEGSISTLTIQRTEQRDSAMYRCASSLSGPPRGTEAFFGQGTRLTVV.

This chain joins TRBV20-1 and TRBJ2-7; no definite D call. Trimming removed 1 base from V and 7 bases from J, with 17 bases in between. CDR1 and CDR2 from the germline V gene are DFQATT and SNEGSKA (reference sequence). The CDR3 covers 14 residues. The CDR3: CSARGPKVSGEQYF. The CDR3 coding sequence is TGCAGTGCTAGAGGTCCGAAAGTCTCCGGGGAGCAGTACTTC.

The chain combines TRBV7-8 with TRBJ1-1; no clear D gene. The germline V and J ends were trimmed by 5 bases and 1 base, with 14 bases remaining between them. Germline CDR1 and CDR2: SGHVS and FQNEAQ. The CDR3 is 15 residues long. The CDR3 bases are TGTGCCAGCAGCCACGGTATCGGCAGGAACACTGAAGCTTTCTTT. Amino acid sequence: CASSHGIGRNTEAFF.

The chain uses TRBV12-3 or TRBV12-4 and TRBJ2-7; weak D call: TRBD1 (5 bases). This CDR3 comprises 13 residues. V lost 3 bases, J lost 5 bases, and 11 bases lay in between. The CDR3 here is CASSLGRVNEQYF. CDR3 coding DNA: TGTGCCAGCAGTTTGGGCAGGGTGAACGAGCAGTACTTC.

This clonotype has only a few counts. V is TRBV6-2 or TRBV6-3 and J is TRBJ2-7, with TRBD1 matching 7 bases. V lost 7 bases to trimming and J lost 4 bases; unmatched junction nucleotides: 7. The CDR3 totals 13 residues. Germline V CDR1 and CDR2: MNHEY, SVGEGT. This CDR3 reads CASNVGDRYEQYF. For the CDR3, the DNA is TGTGCCAGCAACGTAGGGGACAGATACGAGCAGTACTTC.

V usage is TRBV20-1 and J usage is TRBJ1-1; 10 bases agree with TRBD1. The ends lost 7 bases at V and 4 bases at J; junction bases unmatched: 9. The CDR3 has 14 amino acids. The germline CDR1 and CDR2 sequences are DFQATT and SNEGSKA (reference sequence). The CDR3 loop is CSVQGTGEGTEAFF. For the CDR3, the DNA is TGCAGTGTCCAGGGGACAGGGGAGGGCACTGAAGCTTTCTTT.

The gene calls are TRBV12-3 or TRBV12-4 and TRBJ2-5; no firm D call. V gave up 8 bases and J gave up 3 bases, with 10 bases separating them. The CDR3 has 12 amino acids. The CDR3 sequence is CASCDAEETQYF. CDR3 nucleotides: TGTGCCAGCTGCGACGCAGAAGAGACCCAGTACTTC.

The J gene is TRBJ1-1, the V gene TRBV12-3 or TRBV12-4; D is undetermined. The CDR3 spans 13 residues. Trimming shortened V by 11 bases and J by 5 bases, and 18 bases separated the two germline ends. The CDR3 reads CASSAYLGTEAFF. The CDR3 DNA is TGTGCCTCTTCCGCGTATTTGGGGACTGAAGCTTTCTTT.

The rearrangement joins TRBV5-6 to TRBJ2-7; a possible D gene is TRBD1 (5 bases). V lost 5 bases and J lost 3, with 9 bases in between. CDR3 length equals 12 residues. Per the germline V gene, CDR1 is SGHDT and CDR2 is YYEEEE. The CDR3 coding sequence is TGTGCCAGCAGTTTCAGGGTCTACGAGCAGTACTTC. This encodes CASSFRVYEQYF.

CDR3 in amino acids: CASSHSSGGYSYNEQFF. DNA for the CDR3: TGTGCCAGCAGCCACTCTTCAGGGGGGTACTCCTACAATGAGCAGTTCTTC. The V call is TRBV7-8, the J call TRBJ2-1; D might be TRBD1 (7 bases). Germline CDR1 and CDR2: SGHVS and FQNEAQ. The V and J ends lost 5 bases and 0 bases respectively, with 17 bases between them. The length of the CDR3 is 17 residues.

V gene TRBV6-2 or TRBV6-3 combines with J gene TRBJ2-1; TRBD2 agrees at 7 bases. Trimming took 3 bases from V and 6 from J; bases not matched to a gene: 5. Germline lookup yields CDR1 MNHEY and CDR2 SVGEGT. The CDR3 is made up of 14 amino acids. CDR3 sequence (DNA): TGTGCCAGCAGTTATGCGGGGGTTCTCAATGAGCAGTTCTTC. As protein: CASSYAGVLNEQFF.

Only a few counts were recorded for this clonotype. The CDR3 is CASIQGPEQFF. CDR3 bases: TGTGCCAGCATACAGGGACCTGAGCAGTTCTTC. This chain links TRBV6-1 with TRBJ2-1, with a possible D match to TRBD1 (6 bases). The CDR3 spans 11 residues. V lost 7 bases, J lost 9 bases, and 10 bases lay in between. Per germline, CDR1 MNHNS and CDR2 SASEGT.

The V and J genes are TRBV6-1 and TRBJ2-1, with 13 bases identical to TRBD2. Losses at the gene ends were 2 bases for V and 9 bases for J; bases not matched to a gene: 16. The CDR3 runs to 19 residues. Per the germline V gene, CDR1 is MNHNS and CDR2 is SASEGT. CDR3 DNA: TGTGCCAGCAGTGAATGGACTAGCGGGGGCTCTCCCCAGGAGGGTGAGCAGTTCTTC. Translation gives CASSEWTSGGSPQEGEQFF.

There are a few counts of this clonotype. The V gene is TRBV11-2, the J gene TRBJ2-7; a possible D gene is TRBD2 (6 bases). There are 15 residues in the CDR3. Germline-derived CDR1 and CDR2 are SGHAT and FQNNGV. V shed 2 bases and J shed 7 bases, with 18 bases lying between them. CDR3 loop: CASSLRDSGLGEQYF. CDR3 sequence (DNA): TGTGCCAGCAGCTTAAGGGACTCAGGGCTTGGGGAGCAGTACTTC.

The chain employs TRBV5-6 and TRBJ2-2, with 7 bases fitting TRBD2. The germline V gene has CDR1 SGHDT and CDR2 YYEEEE. The CDR3 consists of 15 residues. Trimming took 0 bases from V and 2 from J; bases not matched to a gene: 1. In DNA form, the CDR3 reads TGTGCCAGCAGCTTGGGCGGGAGCAACACCGGGGAGCTGTTTTTT. It yields the protein CASSLGGSNTGELFF.

CDR3 residues: CASSLAPGQLPETQYF. CDR3 DNA sequence: TGTGCCAGCAGCTTGGCTCCGGGACAGTTGCCAGAGACCCAGTACTTC. The chain is built from TRBV5-6 and TRBJ2-5, with 7 bases matching TRBD1. Germline-derived CDR1 and CDR2 are SGHDT and YYEEEE. This CDR3 is 16 amino acids long. With 0 bases clipped from V and 4 bases from J, the junction kept 9 bases outside the gene matches.

This clonotype was recorded a few times. This chain uses TRBV14 with TRBJ2-3; the D is unclear. Germline V gene sequence: CDR1 SGHDN, CDR2 FVKESK. V was trimmed by 3 bases and J by 0 bases, leaving 10 bases between them. This CDR3 is built from 15 residues. In DNA form, the CDR3 reads TGTGCCAGCAGCCAGAGTGTGGGGAGCACAGATACGCAGTATTTT. Protein product: CASSQSVGSTDTQYF.

CDR3 DNA sequence: TGCGCCAGCAGCCAAGGATTGATCGGGGGGTACGAGCAGTACTTC. This sequence encodes CASSQGLIGGYEQYF. This chain uses TRBV4-3 with TRBJ2-7; 7 bases are shared with TRBD2. This CDR3 comprises 15 residues. The V gene end was trimmed by 1 base and the J gene end by 4 bases; junction bases not matched to a gene: 7. Germline V gene data show CDR1 as LGHNA and CDR2 as YSLEER.